A single sample is the source of the 27 T cell receptor beta chains below, sequenced in a study of shared clonotypes between healthy human individuals. Sequencing was performed with immunoSEQ multiplex PCR; in TCRdb, only in-frame clones are kept and a portion is missing. The table lists a few million clones, around 92% of them singletons, with approximately 0.39% in the top ten. The sequencing sample was made of naive CD4+ T cells from PBMCs. The subset was: CD45RA+ positively selected. The receptors were sampled from a man between 18 and 29 years old in good health. Some clones in this sample may be carry-over from other donors' samples.

The chain employs TRBV19 and TRBJ2-1; 7 nucleotides match TRBD1. Germline CDR1 LNHDA, CDR2 SQIVND (reference sequence). This CDR3 comprises 12 residues. J gave up 12 bases and V 4 bases, and 6 bases lay outside the gene matches. The CDR3 region is CASSTWTGRQFF. The CDR3 region has the DNA TGTGCCAGTAGTACCTGGACAGGTAGGCAGTTCTTC.

Note on this clone: Other DNA sequences within the sample encode an identical CDR3. The V gene is TRBV9, the J gene TRBJ2-7, with TRBD1 matching 12 bases. J gave up 4 bases and V 3 bases, and 5 bases lay outside the gene matches. Germline-derived CDR1 and CDR2 are SGDLS and YYNGEE. There are 15 residues in the CDR3. In nucleotides, the CDR3 is TGTGCCAGCAGCGCGGGGACAGGGGGCGCTTACGAGCAGTACTTC. Its protein product is CASSAGTGGAYEQYF.

This chain links TRBV30 with TRBJ2-2; 7 bases match TRBD1. Germline CDR1 and CDR2: GTSNPN and SVGIG (reference sequence). The V gene end was trimmed by 3 bases and the J gene end by 6 bases; junction bases not matched to a gene: 10. This CDR3 is built from 15 residues. The CDR3 nucleotides read TGTGCCTGGAGAAGAACAGGGGTTTATGCCGGGGAGCTGTTTTTT. Protein product: CAWRRTGVYAGELFF.

Concerning this clone itself: The sample holds other DNA sequences that translate to the same CDR3. The chain links TRBV28 to TRBJ2-5; possibly TRBD1 for D (5 bases). Between the trimmed V and J ends, which lost 2 bases and 2 bases, there was a span of 9 bases. Germline V gene data show CDR1 as MDHEN and CDR2 as SYDVKM. This CDR3 region has 14 residues. Here the CDR3 DNA reads TGTGCCAGCAGTTTAAGCAGGGCGCAAGAGACCCAGTACTTC. Protein sequence: CASSLSRAQETQYF.

The chain joins TRBV5-4 to TRBJ2-1; TRBD2 matches at 8 bases. V lost 4 bases to trimming and J lost 3 bases; unmatched junction nucleotides: 6. Germline CDR1 SGHNT, CDR2 YYREEE (reference sequence). The CDR3 is 15 residues long. CDR3 nucleotides: TGTGCCAGCAGCCCGACTAGCGACCACTACAATGAGCAGTTCTTC. It specifies CASSPTSDHYNEQFF.

The chain couples TRBV2 to TRBJ2-7, with TRBD1 matching 8 bases. Germline values: CDR1 SNHLY, CDR2 FYNNEI. V shed 3 bases and J 12 bases; nucleotides not matched to a gene: 7. The CDR3 is made up of 12 amino acids. The CDR3 loop is CASSDSRQGRYF. The CDR3 DNA reads TGTGCCAGCAGTGACTCTAGACAGGGGCGGTACTTC.

Worth noting for this clone: This same CDR3 is encoded by further DNA sequences in the sample. J is TRBJ2-7 and V is TRBV9, with 9 bases aligning to TRBD1. V trimming: 4 bases; J trimming: 1 base; junction bases outside the gene matches: 3. The germline CDR1 and CDR2 sequences are SGDLS and YYNGEE. This CDR3 comprises 14 residues. The CDR3 loop reads CASSSGTGSYEQYF. The DNA of the CDR3 is TGTGCCAGCAGCTCCGGGACAGGGTCCTACGAGCAGTACTTC. The full variable domain, completed using reference TRBV9 and TRBJ2-7, is DSGVTQTPKHLITATGQRVTLRCSPRSGDLSVYWYQQSLDQGLQFLIQYYNGEERAKGNILERFSAQQFPDLHSELNLSSLELGDSALYFCASSSGTGSYEQYFGPGTRLTVT.

A remark on this clone: The sample has other DNA sequences that encode this CDR3 too. This chain uses TRBV7-9 with TRBJ2-7; perhaps TRBD1 as D (6 bases). The V end was cut by 1 base, the J end by 1 base, with 8 bases between. CDR1 and CDR2 from the germline V gene are SEHNR and FQNEAQ (reference sequence). The CDR3 consists of 14 residues. The CDR3 DNA follows: TGTGCCAGCAGCTTAGGAGGACAGTCCTACGAGCAGTACTTC. Protein: CASSLGGQSYEQYF.

This sequence joins TRBV2 and TRBJ2-2, with 7 bases that match TRBD1. Losses at the gene ends were 8 bases for V and 1 base for J; bases not matched to a gene: 7. The CDR3 spans 15 residues. CDR1 is SNHLY, CDR2 FYNNEI, per germline. The CDR3: CASLRGQLNTGELFF. The CDR3 DNA reads TGTGCCAGCCTTAGGGGACAGTTGAACACCGGGGAGCTGTTTTTT.

About this clone itself: Mismatch with germline at one junction end may stem from a read error. The rearrangement uses TRBV15 and TRBJ1-2; D gene uncertain. The length of the CDR3 is 12 residues. Germline V CDR1 and CDR2: LNHNV, YYDKDF (reference sequence). DNA for the CDR3: TGTGCCACCAGCAGGGCCCGGACCGCCACGGACTTC. Translated: CATSRARTATDF.

The rearrangement links TRBV2 to TRBJ2-7, with D possibly matching TRBD2 (5 bases). The CDR3 has 15 residues. V lost 2 bases to trimming and J lost 0 bases, with 11 bases between them. Germline V CDR1 and CDR2: SNHLY, FYNNEI. The CDR3 spells CASSEFSRVSYEQYF. Written as DNA, the CDR3 is TGTGCCAGCAGTGAATTTTCGAGGGTCTCCTACGAGCAGTACTTC. The full variable domain, rest sourced from reference TRBV2 and TRBJ2-7, is EPEVTQTPSHQVTQMGQEVILRCVPISNHLYFYWYRQILGQKVEFLVSFYNNEISEKSEIFDDQFSVERPDGSNFTLKIRSTKLEDSAMYFCASSEFSRVSYEQYFGPGTRLTVT.

This rearrangement joins TRBV5-5 to TRBJ1-2; tentatively, D is TRBD1 (6 bases). CDR1 SGHKS and CDR2 YYEKEE come from the germline V gene (reference sequence). Trimming left V 4 bases short and J 8 bases short, with 18 bases between. The CDR3 length is 14 residues. In DNA form, the CDR3 reads TGTGCCAGCAGCCCAACACCCTGGGGGCTGGGCTACACCTTC. Translated, it gives CASSPTPWGLGYTF. Using reference TRBV5-5 and TRBJ1-2 for the parts outside the CDR3, the full variable domain is DAGVTQSPTHLIKTRGQQVTLRCSPISGHKSVSWYQQVLGQGPQFIFQYYEKEERGRGNFPDRFSARQFPNYSSELNVNALLLGDSALYLCASSPTPWGLGYTFGSGTRLTVV.

The gene calls are TRBV5-1 and TRBJ2-7, with TRBD2 identical over 11 bases. The CDR3 loop spans 15 amino acids. The J segment lost 4 bases and the V segment lost 0 bases, leaving 3 bases of the junction unmatched. Germline CDR1 SGHRS, CDR2 YFSETQ. The CDR3 spells CASSLEGLAVYEQYF. DNA of the CDR3: TGCGCCAGCAGCTTGGAGGGACTAGCGGTTTACGAGCAGTACTTC. Together with reference TRBV5-1 and TRBJ2-7, the CDR3 gives the full variable domain: KAGVTQTPRYLIKTRGQQVTLSCSPISGHRSVSWYQQTPGQGLQFLFEYFSETQRNKGNFPGRFSGRQFSNSRSEMNVSTLELGDSALYLCASSLEGLAVYEQYFGPGTRLTVT.

The chain is built from TRBV5-4 and TRBJ1-5; D not resolved. The CDR3 runs 16 residues. From germline, CDR1 is SGHNT and CDR2 YYREEE (reference sequence). V was shortened by 2 bases and J by 0 bases, with 12 bases between the two germline ends. This chain's CDR3 is CASSLPTEYSNQPQHF. The CDR3 DNA is TGTGCCAGCAGCTTACCGACCGAGTATAGCAATCAGCCCCAGCATTTT.

This clone was recorded once. J is TRBJ2-6 and V is TRBV7-8, with 9 bases aligning to TRBD1. This CDR3 comprises 16 residues. Trimming took 2 bases from V and 5 from J; bases not matched to a gene: 4. The germline gives CDR1 SGHVS, CDR2 FQNEAQ. As DNA, the CDR3 is TGTGCCAGCAGCTTACGGGACAGGGTAAGGGCCAACGTCCTGACTTTC. Its protein product is CASSLRDRVRANVLTF. Full variable domain (outside the CDR3, taken from reference TRBV7-8 and TRBJ2-6): GAGVSQSPRYKVAKRGQDVALRCDPISGHVSLFWYQQALGQGPEFLTYFQNEAQLDKSGLPSDRFFAERPEGSVSTLKIQRTQQEDSAVYLCASSLRDRVRANVLTFGAGSRLTVL.

This clone was counted once. V usage is TRBV4-3 and J usage is TRBJ1-1, with D uncertain. The CDR3 has 12 amino acids. Germline CDR1 reads LGHNA; CDR2 reads YSLEER. Trimming took 3 bases from V and 11 from J, leaving 13 bases between them. The CDR3 coding sequence is TGCGCCAGCAGCCATTTCCTGGGAGGCGCTTTCTTT. Amino acid sequence: CASSHFLGGAFF.

This clone showed up just a few times. Other DNA variants within this sample encode the same CDR3. The chain joins TRBV18 to TRBJ1-1; D call uncertain. Germline assignment: CDR1 KGHSH and CDR2 LQKENI. The CDR3 length is 15 residues. V lost 2 bases to trimming and J lost 1 base, with 11 bases between them. CDR3 residues: CASSPTSDGNTEAFF. For the CDR3, the DNA is TGTGCCAGCTCACCAACTAGCGATGGGAACACTGAAGCTTTCTTT.

The chain combines TRBV7-8 with TRBJ1-5, with TRBD1 matching over 10 bases. This CDR3 is built from 19 residues. CDR1 and CDR2 (germline): SGHVS, FQNEAQ. J lost 4 bases, V lost 0 bases, and 12 bases had no gene match. The CDR3 sequence: CASSLASLLRTGGNQPQHF. DNA for the CDR3: TGTGCCAGCAGCTTAGCAAGTTTGTTAAGGACAGGGGGTAATCAGCCCCAGCATTTT.

As to this clone: The same CDR3 can be traced to other DNA sequences in this sample. The chain uses TRBV7-9 and TRBJ1-2, with 7 nucleotides matching TRBD1. Trimming cost V 1 base and J 8 bases; bases outside gene matches: 1. Per the germline V gene, CDR1 is SEHNR and CDR2 is FQNEAQ (reference sequence). There are 12 residues in the CDR3. The CDR3: CASSLETGGYTF. The CDR3 DNA sequence: TGTGCCAGCAGCTTAGAGACAGGGGGCTACACCTTC.

A note on this clone: Other DNA sequences in this specimen translate into the identical CDR3. J is TRBJ2-1 and V is TRBV18; D might be TRBD1 (6 bases). There are 14 residues in the CDR3. Trimming took off 3 bases at V and 4 bases at J, with 10 bases between the two ends. Germline-derived CDR1 and CDR2 are KGHSH and LQKENI. This chain's CDR3 is CASSPTGSYNEQFF. The CDR3 coding sequence is TGTGCCAGCTCACCTACAGGGAGTTACAATGAGCAGTTCTTC.

The chain uses TRBV7-3 and TRBJ1-2; 7 bases align to TRBD1. V lost 5 bases to trimming and J lost 4 bases; unmatched junction nucleotides: 10. Germline CDR1 is SGHTA and CDR2 is FQGTGA. The CDR3 has 15 residues. CDR3: CASSPWTGTAYGYTF. CDR3 nucleotides: TGTGCCAGCAGCCCTTGGACAGGAACAGCCTATGGCTACACCTTC.

This rearrangement joins TRBV28 to TRBJ1-1, with D possibly matching TRBD1 (5 bases). The V end was cut by 5 bases, the J end by 1 base, with 8 bases between. The CDR3 covers 13 residues. Germline CDR1 and CDR2: MDHEN and SYDVKM. In nucleotides, the CDR3 is TGTGCCAGCAGTGCTGACAGGAACACTGAAGCTTTCTTT. Protein: CASSADRNTEAFF.

V usage is TRBV5-1 and J usage is TRBJ2-7, with D possibly being TRBD2 (5 bases). The CDR3 totals 15 residues. V gave up 1 base and J gave up 0 bases, with 11 bases separating them. CDR1 and CDR2 from the germline V gene are SGHRS and YFSETQ. The DNA of the CDR3 is TGCGCCAGCAGCTTGTATCTGGGGAGCTCCTACGAGCAGTACTTC. Its translation is CASSLYLGSSYEQYF.

The rearrangement uses TRBV11-2 and TRBJ2-7; D ambiguous. V lost 1 base, J lost 0 bases, and 10 bases lay in between. The CDR3 is 15 residues long. From germline, CDR1 is SGHAT and CDR2 FQNNGV. As DNA, the CDR3 is TGTGCCAGCAGCTTAGGACCGACACTCTCCTACGAGCAGTACTTC. As protein: CASSLGPTLSYEQYF.

Worth noting for this clone: Other DNA sequences in this specimen translate into the identical CDR3. The J gene is TRBJ2-2, the V gene TRBV18; TRBD1 might be the D (7 bases). V was shortened by 3 bases and J by 5 bases, with 10 bases between the two germline ends. The CDR3 is 14 residues long. Germline assignment: CDR1 KGHSH and CDR2 LQKENI. CDR3: CASSPPGGTGELFF. The CDR3 bases are TGTGCCAGCTCACCGCCAGGGGGGACCGGGGAGCTGTTTTTT.

This chain joins TRBV9 and TRBJ1-4; perhaps TRBD1 as D (5 bases). The V end lost 4 bases, the J end lost 3 bases, and 22 bases lay between the germline ends. The CDR3 loop spans 18 amino acids. The germline gives CDR1 SGDLS, CDR2 YYNGEE. As DNA, the CDR3 is TGTGCCAGCAGCCCCCGAGGTCTTCGGGACGGACCTAATGAAAAACTGTTTTTT. Its translation: CASSPRGLRDGPNEKLFF.

V and J are TRBV9 and TRBJ1-4, with a weak D call TRBD1 (6 bases). Per germline, CDR1 SGDLS and CDR2 YYNGEE. Between the trimmed V and J ends, which lost 0 bases and 8 bases, there was a span of 17 bases. The CDR3 has 16 residues. Here the CDR3 reads CASSVGGAPDREKLFF. CDR3 nucleotide sequence: TGTGCCAGCAGCGTAGGGGGGGCACCCGATAGGGAAAAACTGTTTTTT. The full variable domain, its missing parts supplied by reference TRBV9 and TRBJ1-4, is DSGVTQTPKHLITATGQRVTLRCSPRSGDLSVYWYQQSLDQGLQFLIQYYNGEERAKGNILERFSAQQFPDLHSELNLSSLELGDSALYFCASSVGGAPDREKLFFGSGTQLSVL.